The 19 T cell receptor beta chains in this list originate from one sample, sequenced in a study of T cells in Graves' hyperthyroidism and ophthalmopathy. Template material for amplifying TCR beta CDR3 regions consisted of RNA transcripts. During a first-round RT-PCR of the TCR CDR3, the HTBI primer set was used. TCRdb independently ran MiXCR on the multiplex PCR reads; one entry per CDR3 protein. Here the sample spans approximately 300,000 distinct CDR3 sequences, approximately 17% being singletons. The material sequenced was blood. Receptors originate from a woman aged 55-70 years with Graves' ophthalmopathy.

The chain couples TRBV20-1 to TRBJ2-7; 11 nucleotides align to TRBD2. CDR1 and CDR2 from the germline V gene are DFQATT and SNEGSKA (reference sequence). This CDR3 is 16 amino acids long. V trimming: 3 bases; J trimming: 5 bases; junction bases outside the gene matches: 12. CDR3 bases: TGCAGTGCTAGTCCCGTAACTAGCGGGAGTATCAACGAGCAGTACTTC. Encoded protein: CSASPVTSGSINEQYF.

Comment on this clonotype: A much larger clone lies a single base off, so this may be a read error. This chain links TRBV6-2 or TRBV6-3 with TRBJ2-1, with D uncertain. V shed 8 bases and J shed 0 bases, with 17 bases lying between them. CDR3 length: 16 amino acids. The germline V gene encodes CDR1 MNHEY and CDR2 SVGEGT. CDR3 sequence: CASEGFQSFSYNEQFF. In DNA form, the CDR3 reads TGTGCCAGCGAAGGGTTTCAGAGCTTCTCCTACAATGAGCAGTTCTTC.

This clonotype was counted between two and nine times. The V gene is TRBV28, the J gene TRBJ2-7; D call uncertain. Between the trimmed V and J ends, which lost 5 bases and 3 bases, there was a span of 11 bases. The CDR3 spans 13 residues. CDR1 MDHEN and CDR2 SYDVKM come from the germline V gene. DNA for the CDR3: TGTGCCAGCAGTAAGAACCAGCACTACGAGCAGTACTTC. Translation: CASSKNQHYEQYF.

Many counts were recorded for this clonotype. V gene TRBV2 combines with J gene TRBJ2-7; D remains ambiguous. Deletions cut 1 base from V and 12 bases from J, with 13 bases between. The germline CDR1 and CDR2 sequences are SNHLY and FYNNEI. This CDR3 region has 12 residues. CDR3 DNA: TGTGCCAGCAGTGAAGGGCGGATCGGGCCGTACTTC. It is translated as CASSEGRIGPYF.

V and J are TRBV12-3 or TRBV12-4 and TRBJ1-2, with D uncertain. V lost 2 bases to trimming and J lost 7 bases, with 8 bases between them. There are 12 residues in the CDR3. The CDR3 here is CASSLMVSGYTF. The CDR3 coding sequence is TGTGCCAGCAGTTTAATGGTGTCTGGCTACACCTTC.

This clonotype appeared many times. V gene TRBV18 combines with J gene TRBJ1-3, with a weak D call TRBD1 (6 bases). This CDR3 has 13 residues. Between the trimmed V and J ends, which lost 5 bases and 3 bases, there was a span of 8 bases. CDR1 and CDR2 (germline): KGHSH, LQKENI. CDR3 loop: CASSRTDGNTIYF. CDR3 nucleotides: TGTGCCAGCTCAAGGACAGATGGAAACACCATATATTTT.

This clonotype was seen at least ten times. The V and J genes are TRBV27 and TRBJ2-3; the D is unclear. CDR3 length: 15 residues. Trimming took 1 base from V and 0 from J, leaving 8 bases between them. CDR1 and CDR2 from the germline V gene are MNHEY and SMNVEV (reference sequence). CDR3 amino acids: CASSLFPQSTDTQYF. The CDR3, as DNA: TGTGCCAGCAGTTTATTCCCCCAGAGCACAGATACGCAGTATTTT.

A word on this clonotype: This may arise from a read error, as a much more abundant clone is one base away. The missing conserved phenylalanine or tryptophan at the end of this CDR3 makes a read error likely. This chain joins TRBV15 and TRBJ1-2; D possibly corresponds to TRBD1 (6 bases). The CDR3 consists of 15 residues. CDR1 and CDR2 (germline): LNHNV, YYDKDF (reference sequence). V was trimmed by 0 bases and J by 4 bases, leaving 12 bases between them. CDR3 in amino acids: CATSREYRESYGYTI. The CDR3, as DNA: TGTGCCACCAGCAGAGAGTACAGGGAGTCCTATGGCTACACCATC.

In this sample, this clonotype turned up a few times. This chain joins TRBV19 and TRBJ2-1, with a tentative D call TRBD2 (6 bases). The V gene lost 4 bases and the J gene lost 7 bases, with 11 bases spanning the gap. The germline V gene has CDR1 LNHDA and CDR2 SQIVND (reference sequence). This CDR3 comprises 13 residues. This CDR3 reads CASSRDWRNEQFF. DNA for the CDR3: TGTGCCAGTAGTAGGGACTGGAGGAATGAGCAGTTCTTC. Variable domain in full (rest from reference TRBV19 and TRBJ2-1): DGGITQSPKYLFRKEGQNVTLSCEQNLNHDAMYWYRQDPGQGLRLIYYSQIVNDFQKGDIAEGYSVSREKKESFPLTVTSAQKNPTAFYLCASSRDWRNEQFFGPGTRLTVL.

The table lists this clonotype with a few counts. V gene TRBV29-1 combines with J gene TRBJ1-2; perhaps TRBD1 as D (5 bases). The CDR3 extends over 13 amino acids. V lost 7 bases, J lost 4 bases, and 16 bases lay in between. Germline assignment: CDR1 SQVTM and CDR2 ANQGSEA. The CDR3 sequence: CSAKRGVSYGYTF. DNA for the CDR3: TGCAGCGCAAAAAGAGGGGTTAGCTATGGCTACACCTTC.

The J gene is TRBJ1-1, the V gene TRBV6-9; possibly TRBD1 for D (6 bases). The CDR3 loop spans 13 amino acids. Trimming stripped 1 base from V and 11 bases from J, with 14 bases between. Per germline, CDR1 MNHGY and CDR2 SVAAGI. This chain's CDR3 is CASSYFSGGEAFF. CDR3 in DNA: TGTGCCAGCAGTTATTTCTCGGGGGGCGAGGCTTTCTTT.

This clonotype came up many times. Here the CDR3 DNA reads TGTGCCAGCAGTGTGACGGGGACAGGGACGCACGAGCAGTACTTC. Its protein product is CASSVTGTGTHEQYF. V and J are TRBV6-1 and TRBJ2-7; 9 bases are shared with TRBD1. Germline CDR1 reads MNHNS; CDR2 reads SASEGT. Trimming cost V 4 bases and J 5 bases; bases outside gene matches: 9. This CDR3 contains 15 residues.

This clonotype was detected a few times. V is TRBV12-3 or TRBV12-4 and J is TRBJ1-2, with TRBD1 identical over 8 bases. This CDR3 has 14 amino acids. Germline trimming cut 3 bases from V and 6 bases from J; bases unmatched to any gene: 6. The CDR3 coding sequence is TGTGCCAGCAGTTTCTCCGGACAGGGTAATGGCTACACCTTC. This gives the protein CASSFSGQGNGYTF.

This clonotype was seen repeatedly, ten times or more. The chain recombines TRBV3-1 with TRBJ2-7; a weak D match, TRBD2 (6 bases). The CDR3 is 15 residues long. CDR1 is LGHDT, CDR2 YNNKEL, per germline (reference sequence). Trimming removed 1 base from V and 0 bases from J, with 10 bases in between. The CDR3: CASSQAWGVSYEQYF. The CDR3 DNA reads TGTGCCAGCAGCCAAGCCTGGGGGGTCTCCTACGAGCAGTACTTC.

The rearrangement links TRBV4-2 to TRBJ1-5; TRBD1 aligns across 8 bases. The CDR3 runs to 17 residues. From germline, CDR1 is LGHNA and CDR2 YNFKEQ. The V gene end was trimmed by 0 bases and the J gene end by 7 bases; junction bases not matched to a gene: 11. DNA of the CDR3: TGTGCCAGCAGCCAAGATAGTCCCGGGCAGGGGGCCCAGCCCCAGCATTTT. Protein product: CASSQDSPGQGAQPQHF.

In this sample, this clonotype turned up many times. The rearrangement links TRBV4-1 to TRBJ1-2; no clear D gene. Germline V CDR1 and CDR2: MGHRA, YSYEKL. The CDR3 is 15 amino acids. V lost 0 bases, J lost 2 bases, and 10 bases lay in between. As DNA, the CDR3 is TGCGCCAGCAGCCAAGAAACATTCGCCAACTATGGCTACACCTTC. It codes for CASSQETFANYGYTF.

Concerning this clonotype itself: This sequence may be a read error, since a much larger clone differs from it by one base. The chain couples TRBV25-1 to TRBJ2-3; D is unresolved. Germline CDR1 and CDR2: MGHDK and SYGVNS. The CDR3 sequence is 12 residues long. V dropped 7 bases and J dropped 4 bases, with 9 bases sitting between them. CDR3 residues: CASTKFADTQYF. In DNA, the CDR3 is TGTGCCAGCACTAAGTTCGCAGATACGCAGTATTTT.

The chain uses TRBV20-1 and TRBJ2-2; unclear D gene. Looked up from germline, CDR1 is DFQATT and CDR2 is SNEGSKA (reference sequence). The V end lost 3 bases, the J end lost 2 bases, and 4 bases lay between the germline ends. The CDR3 length is 12 residues. DNA for the CDR3: TGCAGTGCTAGTACAAACACCGGGGAGCTGTTTTTT. This encodes CSASTNTGELFF.

With respect to this clonotype: Possible read error: a much larger clone is one base away. The rearrangement links TRBV7-2 to TRBJ2-5; TRBD1 matches 7 bases. The V gene's germline CDR1 is SGHTA and CDR2 FQGNSA. The CDR3 covers 13 residues. V lost 5 bases to trimming and J lost 4 bases; unmatched junction nucleotides: 4. CDR3 DNA sequence: TGTGCCAGCAGCAAGGGACAGATAGAGACCCAGTACTTC. Protein product: CASSKGQIETQYF. The full variable domain, its missing parts supplied by reference TRBV7-2 and TRBJ2-5, is GAGVSQSPSNKVTEKGKDVELRCDPISGHTALYWYRQSLGQGLEFLIYFQGNSAPDKSGLPSDRFSAERTGGSVSTLTIQRTQQEDSAVYLCASSKGQIETQYFGPGTRLLVL.